The 9 T cell receptor beta chains presented below share a single source sample, sequenced in a study of human T cells and chemical hapten exposure. Total RNA was isolated from whole blood that had not been fractionated. Library preparation tagged each individual cDNA molecule with a unique molecular identifier. TCRdb fed the reads into MiXCR, producing one record per CDR3 protein. The table records roughly 120,000 distinct CDR3 sequences, 8% to 9.5% of them present only once. Sequences were obtained from whole blood. These receptors originate from a human donor in good health. Some clones in this sample may be carry-over from other donors' samples.

This clonotype showed up just a few times. V usage is TRBV15 and J usage is TRBJ2-7; 7 nucleotides line up with TRBD1. Germline V lookup: CDR1 LNHNV, CDR2 YYDKDF (reference sequence). Losses at the gene ends were 1 base for V and 0 bases for J; bases not matched to a gene: 3. This CDR3 has 15 residues. The CDR3 sequence: CATSRGQGNSYEQYF. The CDR3 nucleotides are TGTGCCACCAGCAGAGGACAGGGAAACTCCTACGAGCAGTACTTC.

This clonotype was counted between two and nine times. This chain joins TRBV3-1 and TRBJ2-1; D not resolved. Germline loops: CDR1 LGHDT, CDR2 YNNKEL (reference sequence). This CDR3 region has 13 residues. With 3 bases removed from V and 10 bases from J, the gap between germline ends came to 13 bases. The CDR3 is CASSHDSQGEQFF. The CDR3 nucleotides are TGTGCCAGCAGCCACGACTCCCAAGGCGAGCAGTTCTTC.

The table lists this clonotype with many counts. The gene calls are TRBV7-6 and TRBJ1-3; 10 bases are a match to TRBD1. The CDR3 contains 16 residues. Per germline, CDR1 SGHVS and CDR2 FNYEAQ. V was pared by 6 bases and J by 1 base, with 6 bases of the junction left unmatched. The CDR3 bases are TGTGCCAGCAGGCGCGGACAGGGGGAGTCTGGAAACACCATATATTTT. Amino acid sequence: CASRRGQGESGNTIYF.

This clonotype occurred a few times. The V and J genes are TRBV15 and TRBJ2-3; unclear D gene. The V gene's germline CDR1 is LNHNV and CDR2 YYDKDF (reference sequence). The CDR3 is 13 residues long. V lost 1 base to trimming and J lost 6 bases, with 8 bases between them. The CDR3 reads CATSRGVSDTQYF. The CDR3 nucleotides read TGTGCCACCAGCAGAGGAGTATCGGATACGCAGTATTTT.

This clonotype was counted many times. The chain employs TRBV7-6 and TRBJ1-4; TRBD1 aligns across 7 bases. J lost 6 bases, V lost 2 bases, and 6 bases had no gene match. The CDR3 contains 15 residues. Germline assignment: CDR1 SGHVS and CDR2 FNYEAQ. This CDR3 reads CASSLLWGTDEKLFF. The CDR3, as DNA: TGTGCCAGCAGCTTATTGTGGGGGACAGATGAAAAACTGTTTTTT.

This clonotype occurred a few times. V gene TRBV5-8 combines with J gene TRBJ2-6; TRBD1 is a possible D gene (5 bases). The CDR3 extends over 16 amino acids. Germline V gives CDR1 SGHTS, CDR2 YDEGEE. V lost 0 bases and J lost 3, with 10 bases in between. CDR3 in DNA: TGTGCCAGCAGCTTGGCGGGCAGGGTTGGGGCCAACGTCCTGACTTTC. This sequence encodes CASSLAGRVGANVLTF.

The chain is built from TRBV7-9 and TRBJ2-2, with D uncertain. This CDR3 is 14 amino acids long. V gave up 6 bases and J gave up 2 bases, with 10 bases separating them. Germline CDR1 reads SEHNR; CDR2 reads FQNEAQ (reference sequence). CDR3: CASRDGANTGELFF. The CDR3 DNA follows: TGTGCCAGCAGGGACGGAGCCAACACCGGGGAGCTGTTTTTT.

This clonotype came up a few times. The chain recombines TRBV30 with TRBJ1-1; no definite D call. The CDR3 consists of 13 residues. Germline V CDR1 and CDR2: GTSNPN, SVGIG (reference sequence). Trimming pared 2 bases from V and 1 base from J, leaving 8 bases between. CDR3 sequence: CAWSISGNTEAFF. The CDR3 DNA is TGTGCCTGGAGTATCTCAGGGAACACTGAAGCTTTCTTT.

The table lists this clonotype with a few counts. The V and J genes are TRBV28 and TRBJ1-5; 7 nucleotides agree with TRBD1. From germline, CDR1 is MDHEN and CDR2 SYDVKM. V lost 5 bases, J lost 6 bases, and 10 bases stayed unmatched. The CDR3 contains 15 residues. In DNA form, the CDR3 reads TGTGCCAGCAGTCTCTTACAGGGGACGGGTCAGCCCCAGCATTTT. This translates into CASSLLQGTGQPQHF.